Shown below are 26 T cell receptor beta chains from a single sample sequenced in a study of blood T cells in healthy people across ages (dated by TCRdb to between 2015 and 2016). The library was obtained by 5' RACE. The sequencing machine was an Illumina HiSeq 2500. A second PCR of roughly 7 to 11 cycles was performed with a sample-barcoded 5' primer and a J-beta primer mix. The public reads were reanalyzed by TCRdb: fastp trimming at Q25, MiXCR alignment, in-frame beta chains only. Entries are consolidated by CDR3 protein sequence, retaining the most common genes and DNA. The sample has about 1.4 million distinct CDR3 sequences on record, around 55% of them singletons. The ten largest clonotypes hold 6.7% of the sample. Sample: blood. All receptors derive from a man between 18 and 35 years old in good health.

This clonotype was seen a single time. This chain uses TRBV25-1 with TRBJ1-2; D remains ambiguous. This CDR3 is 14 amino acids long. Trimming shortened V by 2 bases and J by 6 bases, and 13 bases separated the two germline ends. Germline CDR1 is MGHDK and CDR2 is SYGVNS. CDR3 sequence reads: CASSEIEDSNGYTF. The CDR3 region has the DNA TGTGCCAGCAGTGAAATTGAGGATTCGAATGGCTACACCTTC.

This clonotype was counted between two and nine times. The genes are TRBV5-1 and TRBJ2-7; D is ambiguous. The CDR3 runs to 13 residues. V was trimmed by 2 bases and J by 0 bases, leaving 6 bases between them. Per germline, CDR1 SGHRS and CDR2 YFSETQ. The CDR3 is CASSLPLSYEQYF. In DNA, the CDR3 is TGCGCCAGCAGCTTACCCCTCTCCTACGAGCAGTACTTC.

The chain carries TRBV10-3 and TRBJ2-7; D unclear. The CDR3 sequence is 14 residues long. CDR1 and CDR2 from the germline V gene are ENHRY and SYGVKD. V was clipped by 6 bases and J by 12 bases, with 24 bases between them. CDR3 nucleotide sequence: TGTGCCATCAGGAGTCTCCGAGCCACCGCGCAGCCGTACTTC. Translation gives CAIRSLRATAQPYF.

V and J are TRBV10-3 and TRBJ2-3, with D unclear. The CDR3 runs to 14 residues. Trimming shortened V by 0 bases and J by 1 base, and 5 bases separated the two germline ends. Germline V gene lookup returns CDR1 ENHRY and CDR2 SYGVKD. CDR3 sequence (DNA): TGTGCCATCAGTGAGTCAACAGGCACAGATACGCAGTATTTT. This encodes CAISESTGTDTQYF.

The sample holds a few counts of this clonotype. The V gene is TRBV12-3 or TRBV12-4, the J gene TRBJ1-6, with a weak D call TRBD1 (6 bases). V lost 8 bases and J lost 8, with 13 bases in between. The CDR3 is 13 amino acids. CDR3 sequence (DNA): TGTGCCAGCCGGGGGCAGTCTGATTCACCCCTCCACTTT. Its translation: CASRGQSDSPLHF.

The chain couples TRBV7-2 to TRBJ2-7; 15 nucleotides line up with TRBD2. The assigned J gene may be wrong: the sequence end matches TRBJ2-5 better. The CDR3 has 16 residues. The germline V gene has CDR1 SGHTA and CDR2 FQGNSA. The CDR3 DNA reads as TGTGCCAGCAGCGCCGGGACTAGCGGGGGGTTAGAGACCCAGTACTTC. The encoded protein is CASSAGTSGGLETQYF.

The chain is built from TRBV9 and TRBJ2-7, with D perhaps matching TRBD1 or TRBD2 (5 bases each). CDR1 is SGDLS and CDR2 is YYNGEE in the germline V gene. The CDR3 runs to 15 residues. Trimming cost V 0 bases and J 1 base, with 11 bases left between them. In DNA, the CDR3 is TGTGCCAGCAGCGTAGCCGGGGACGGATCCTACGAGCAGTACTTC. This gives the protein CASSVAGDGSYEQYF. The whole variable domain, filled in from reference TRBV9 and TRBJ2-7, reads DSGVTQTPKHLITATGQRVTLRCSPRSGDLSVYWYQQSLDQGLQFLIQYYNGEERAKGNILERFSAQQFPDLHSELNLSSLELGDSALYFCASSVAGDGSYEQYFGPGTRLTVT.

This chain links TRBV12-3 or TRBV12-4 with TRBJ2-4; TRBD1 might be the D (7 bases). The CDR3 extends over 17 amino acids. V lost 3 bases, J lost 0 bases, and 15 bases lay in between. This CDR3 is CASSLRQGGLAKNIQYF. CDR3 sequence (DNA): TGTGCCAGCAGTTTGAGGCAGGGGGGTCTAGCCAAAAACATTCAGTACTTC.

This clonotype was picked up a small number of times. V is TRBV10-3 and J is TRBJ2-7; D remains unclear. The CDR3 length is 15 residues. Germline-derived CDR1 and CDR2 are ENHRY and SYGVKD. The ends were cut back, 3 bases at V and 2 bases at J, with 14 bases in the middle. The CDR3 loop reads CAISDPTLIPYEQYF. The CDR3 DNA follows: TGTGCCATCAGTGACCCGACGCTTATCCCCTACGAGCAGTACTTC.

The rearrangement links TRBV6-1 to TRBJ2-7, with D possibly matching TRBD2 (5 bases). From germline, CDR1 is MNHNS and CDR2 SASEGT. The CDR3 is made up of 15 amino acids. Trimming left V 1 base short and J 3 bases short, with 13 bases between. CDR3 sequence: CASSEEYTSGYEQYF. CDR3 bases: TGTGCCAGCAGTGAAGAGTACACAAGCGGCTACGAGCAGTACTTC.

The chain couples TRBV19 to TRBJ1-5, with D hard to call. Trimming pared 2 bases from V and 0 bases from J, leaving 8 bases between. Looked up from germline, CDR1 is LNHDA and CDR2 is SQIVND (reference sequence). This CDR3 has 15 amino acids. The CDR3 sequence is CASSISDYSNQPQHF. The DNA for the CDR3 is TGTGCCAGTAGTATATCAGATTATAGCAATCAGCCCCAGCATTTT.

V usage is TRBV5-1 and J usage is TRBJ2-7; no reliable D call. The CDR3 is made up of 12 amino acids. Germline values: CDR1 SGHRS, CDR2 YFSETQ. Trimming pared 4 bases from V and 5 bases from J, leaving 10 bases between. The CDR3 DNA is TGCGCCAGCAGCCTTCGGTGGAACGAGCAGTACTTC. Encoded protein: CASSLRWNEQYF.

In this sample, this clonotype turned up a few times. The chain employs TRBV29-1 and TRBJ2-1; 9 positions agree with TRBD2. The V gene end was trimmed by 3 bases and the J gene end by 2 bases; junction bases not matched to a gene: 8. This CDR3 spans 16 amino acids. From germline, CDR1 is SQVTM and CDR2 ANQGSEA. DNA for the CDR3: TGCAGCGTTGAGAGGGCGCGGGGGGGGACCTACAATGAGCAGTTCTTC. It encodes CSVERARGGTYNEQFF.

This chain joins TRBV4-1 and TRBJ2-7; unclear D gene. The CDR3 runs to 16 residues. V was shortened by 0 bases and J by 1 base, with 13 bases between the two germline ends. Germline V gene lookup returns CDR1 MGHRA and CDR2 YSYEKL. The CDR3 sequence: CASSQDRGPPSYEQYF. The CDR3 nucleotides read TGCGCCAGCAGCCAAGATCGCGGACCCCCTTCCTACGAGCAGTACTTC.

This clonotype was detected only a few times. V gene TRBV6-6 combines with J gene TRBJ2-5, with D perhaps TRBD2 (6 bases). Trimming took 2 bases from V and 2 from J, leaving 6 bases between them. This CDR3 has 13 residues. Germline lookup yields CDR1 MNHNY and CDR2 SVGAGI (reference sequence). The CDR3 loop reads CASSYGTQETQYF. CDR3 bases: TGTGCCAGCAGTTACGGGACTCAAGAGACCCAGTACTTC.

In its sample, this clonotype was seen once. The genes are TRBV24-1 and TRBJ1-5; perhaps TRBD1 as D (5 bases). V was shortened by 4 bases and J by 2 bases, with 17 bases between the two germline ends. The CDR3 loop spans 17 amino acids. Germline CDR1 and CDR2: KGHDR and SFDVKD. CDR3 in DNA: TGTGCCACCAGTGACCGGGGCGGGGGTGGTGGCAATCAGCCCCAGCATTTT. This gives the protein CATSDRGGGGGNQPQHF.

The chain couples TRBV29-1 to TRBJ1-2; D gene unclear. With 0 bases removed from V and 8 bases from J, the gap between germline ends came to 10 bases. The CDR3 loop spans 12 amino acids. Germline-derived CDR1 and CDR2 are SQVTM and ANQGSEA. CDR3 sequence reads: CSVEEHEGGYTF. The CDR3 nucleotides read TGCAGCGTTGAAGAACACGAGGGAGGCTACACCTTC.

This clonotype turned up a few times. The chain couples TRBV5-1 to TRBJ2-4; possibly TRBD1 for D (6 bases). The J call is doubtful: the DNA matches TRBJ2-5 better. Germline loops: CDR1 SGHRS, CDR2 YFSETQ. The CDR3 contains 17 residues. In DNA form, the CDR3 reads TGCGCCAGCAGCTTGGTATTGGACAGCTTTAGCCAAGAGACCCAGTACTTC. Translating it yields CASSLVLDSFSQETQYF.

This clonotype was picked up a small number of times. This rearrangement joins TRBV13 to TRBJ2-7; tentative D call: TRBD2 (5 bases). The CDR3 consists of 12 residues. Germline CDR1 reads PRHDT; CDR2 reads FYEKMQ (reference sequence). V lost 6 bases and J 3 bases, leaving 9 bases between the germline ends. CDR3 sequence (DNA): TGTGCCAGCAGGATCCGGGGCTACGAGCAGTACTTC. Residues: CASRIRGYEQYF.

This clonotype was seen a handful of times. The gene calls are TRBV20-1 and TRBJ1-2; possible D gene TRBD1, 5 bases. The CDR3 totals 16 residues. Trimming stripped 1 base from V and 6 bases from J, with 21 bases between. From germline, CDR1 is DFQATT and CDR2 SNEGSKA (reference sequence). CDR3 sequence (DNA): TGCAGTGCTAGAGTCCCTCCGGGACCGATTATAAATGGCTACACCTTC. Amino acid sequence: CSARVPPGPIINGYTF.

This sequence joins TRBV6-1 and TRBJ2-1; 8 nucleotides line up with TRBD2. This CDR3 has 15 amino acids. Trimming at V came to 0 bases and at J to 7 bases, leaving 5 bases not matched to a gene. In germline, CDR1 is MNHNS, CDR2 SASEGT. The CDR3 loop is CASSEARASGNEQFF. For the CDR3, the DNA is TGTGCCAGCAGTGAAGCAAGGGCTAGCGGGAATGAGCAGTTCTTC.

The chain has TRBV10-3 and TRBJ1-2; D might be TRBD1 (6 bases). This CDR3 region has 13 residues. Trimming stripped 0 bases from V and 7 bases from J, with 9 bases between. Per the germline V gene, CDR1 is ENHRY and CDR2 is SYGVKD. CDR3 in DNA: TGTGCCATCAGTGAGTCGGCAGGGGCTGGCTACACCTTC. Protein product: CAISESAGAGYTF.

V usage is TRBV7-8 and J usage is TRBJ1-1; no firm D call. Germline lookup yields CDR1 SGHVS and CDR2 FQNEAQ. V was clipped by 2 bases and J by 1 base, with 11 bases between them. The CDR3 extends over 15 amino acids. DNA for the CDR3: TGTGCCAGCAGCTTAACGGGAGGATCGAACACTGAAGCTTTCTTT. This sequence encodes CASSLTGGSNTEAFF.

The CDR3, as DNA: TGCGCCAGCAGCTTGGATTTCAGGGGGGGGACAGATACGCAGTATTTT. Protein product: CASSLDFRGGTDTQYF. The gene calls are TRBV5-1 and TRBJ2-3; TRBD1 or TRBD2 may be the D gene (7 bases each). Trimming shortened V by 0 bases and J by 3 bases, and 14 bases separated the two germline ends. From germline, CDR1 is SGHRS and CDR2 YFSETQ. This CDR3 contains 16 residues.

With regard to this clonotype: Compared with germline, one end of the junction differs, possibly owing to a read error. J is TRBJ2-3 and V is TRBV7-9; D is uncertain. Germline loops: CDR1 SEHNR, CDR2 FQNEAQ (reference sequence). The CDR3 has 15 residues. CDR3 amino acids: CASSSSLSFTDTQYF. The CDR3 DNA follows: TGTGCGAGCAGCTCTAGTTTATCCTTCACAGATACGCAGTATTTT.

This clonotype was recorded a few times. The chain recombines TRBV12-3 or TRBV12-4 with TRBJ2-4, with D unresolved. CDR3 length: 11 residues. V was shortened by 9 bases and J by 7 bases, with 10 bases between the two germline ends. CDR3 nucleotides: TGTGCCAGTACCCGCGTGAACATTCAGTACTTC. Protein product: CASTRVNIQYF.